The entry below describes one T cell receptor (beta chain). The target antigen is unknown. J was trimmed by 10 bases and V by 4 bases; bases with no gene match: 5. Germline-derived CDR1 and CDR2 are SEHNR and FQNEAQ (reference sequence). The CDR3 runs 12 residues. This sample was included in a study of cytomegalovirus exposure and HLA in healthy donors. The study's findings and limits: As a later analysis showed, several of the most significant clusters appeared to be linked to common viral pathogens. Per a prior analysis, the majority of TCR beta V segments were productive roughly 87% or roughly 30% of the time. Fewer than 200 TCR beta chains were listed as cytomegalovirus-associated. The classifier reportedly diagnosed cytomegalovirus status with high specificity and sensitivity.

It was with 60 Vbeta and 13 Jbeta primers that the PCR ran. Using immunoSEQ multiplex PCR, the repertoire was profiled, and TCRdb retains in-frame clones only, with some absent. Here the sample spans 150,000 to 200,000 clones, around three quarters being singletons. The chain links TRBV7-9 to TRBJ1-1, with 8 bases that match TRBD1. Sequenced: PBMCs. The sequence was collected from a woman aged 30 to 39 in good health and CMV-seropositive. In DNA, the CDR3 is TGTGCCAGCAGCTCGTTCGACAGGGGAGCTTTCTTT. It is translated as CASSSFDRGAFF.